This TCR beta chain was sequenced for a study of vaccination effects on CD4 cells after COVID-19. Deletions cut 1 base from V and 13 bases from J, with 8 bases between. From germline, CDR1 is MNHEY and CDR2 SVGAGI. This CDR3 contains 12 residues. After expansion with viral peptide pools in the ViraFEST assay, antigen-specific CD4+ T cells were sequenced. At the end of 10 days of culture, CD4+ T cells were isolated. A positive SARS-CoV-2 PCR test fell between March and December 2020. Each participant received a vaccine that was either BNT162b2 or mRNA-1273, given as two doses. PBMC cultures contained approximately 1.8 million cells per well, approximately 10 IU/ml IL-2 and roughly 10 ug/ml peptides. Whole-study findings and limits: Clones induced by infection and by vaccine showed marked clonal contraction late after vaccination.

Profiling relied on immunoSEQ multiplex PCR, and the TCRdb table lists in-frame clones only, not all of them. The data contain some 15,000 clones, 60% to 85% of them singletons. With respect to this clone: What it binds is unknown.

The sequence was obtained from a human donor who had a prior SARS-CoV-2 infection. J is TRBJ1-6 and V is TRBV6-5; D gene uncertain. The sequenced sample was CD4+ T cells from PBMCs cultured with SARS-CoV-2 spike peptides, obtained after COVID-19 vaccination. The chain's CDR3 is CASSYLGRPLHF. CDR3 DNA sequence: TGTGCCAGCAGTTACTTGGGGAGGCCCCTCCACTTT.